Each of the 21 T cell receptor beta chains below was sequenced from the same sample in a study of cytomegalovirus exposure and HLA in healthy donors. Profiled with immunoSEQ multiplex PCR; TCRdb holds only in-frame clones, not every one. This sample carries about 160,000 clones, around 90% of them seen once, and the ten largest clones take about 2.7%. The sample was PBMCs. The receptors were gathered from a man aged 18 to 35 in good health and CMV-seronegative.

This chain connects TRBV4-3 to TRBJ2-2, with a weak D call TRBD1 (8 bases). V was trimmed by 2 bases and J by 0 bases, leaving 10 bases between them. Germline-derived CDR1 and CDR2 are LGHNA and YSLEER. This CDR3 has 16 amino acids. CDR3 region: CASSQTGGANTGELFF. The CDR3 nucleotides read TGCGCCAGCAGCCAAACAGGGGGGGCGAACACCGGGGAGCTGTTTTTT.

This chain uses TRBV5-1 with TRBJ2-1, with D tentatively TRBD2 (5 bases). The germline gives CDR1 SGHRS, CDR2 YFSETQ. V gave up 1 base and J gave up 5 bases, with 19 bases separating them. The CDR3 contains 17 residues. The CDR3 sequence: CASSLLSLKDLNNEQFF. CDR3 nucleotides: TGCGCCAGCAGCTTGCTCTCTCTTAAGGACTTGAACAATGAGCAGTTCTTC. Looking up the rest from reference TRBV5-1 and TRBJ2-1 gives the full variable domain: KAGVTQTPRYLIKTRGQQVTLSCSPISGHRSVSWYQQTPGQGLQFLFEYFSETQRNKGNFPGRFSGRQFSNSRSEMNVSTLELGDSALYLCASSLLSLKDLNNEQFFGPGTRLTVL.

The chain combines TRBV5-1 with TRBJ1-4; possibly TRBD1 for D (5 bases). CDR3 length equals 13 residues. V was cut by 9 bases and J by 3 bases, with 12 bases left in between. Germline CDR1 is SGHRS and CDR2 is YFSETQ. The CDR3 loop reads CATRSGANEKLFF. For the CDR3, the DNA is TGCGCCACCCGCTCGGGGGCTAATGAAAAACTGTTTTTT.

The chain recombines TRBV5-4 with TRBJ1-1, with 9 bases lining up with TRBD1. V gave up 2 bases and J gave up 4 bases; unmatched junction bases: 6. Germline CDR1 reads SGHNT; CDR2 reads YYREEE (reference sequence). The CDR3 runs 15 residues. The CDR3 protein is CASSLQGAGGTEAFF. The DNA for the CDR3 is TGTGCCAGCAGCTTACAGGGGGCGGGGGGCACTGAAGCTTTCTTT.

This rearrangement joins TRBV7-2 to TRBJ2-5; the D is unclear. The CDR3 consists of 12 residues. Germline V gene sequence: CDR1 SGHTA, CDR2 FQGNSA. The V gene lost 2 bases and the J gene lost 5 bases, with 6 bases spanning the gap. The DNA for the CDR3 is TGTGCCAGCAGCTTATCCCGGGAGACCCAGTACTTC. Encoded protein: CASSLSRETQYF.

This chain uses TRBV6-1 with TRBJ1-5; 10 nucleotides line up with TRBD1. The length of the CDR3 is 15 residues. Looked up from germline, CDR1 is MNHNS and CDR2 is SASEGT. Unmatched junction bases numbered 11, after V lost 6 bases and J lost 9 bases. The CDR3 spells CASRSLGQGIMPQHF. The CDR3 region has the DNA TGTGCCAGCAGATCCCTGGGACAGGGGATAATGCCCCAGCATTTT.

The chain joins TRBV7-2 to TRBJ2-7; tentative D call: TRBD2 (7 bases). The CDR3 totals 14 residues. Germline V lookup: CDR1 SGHTA, CDR2 FQGNSA. With 1 base removed from V and 4 bases from J, the gap between germline ends came to 11 bases. The CDR3 DNA follows: TGTGCCAGCAGCTTAGGAGGGGGGGTTTACGAGCAGTACTTC. Amino acids: CASSLGGGVYEQYF.

This clone was seen only once. This rearrangement joins TRBV7-2 to TRBJ2-3, with a possible D match to TRBD1 (5 bases). Germline V gene sequence: CDR1 SGHTA, CDR2 FQGNSA. This CDR3 has 15 residues. V gave up 6 bases and J gave up 2 bases, with 15 bases separating them. The CDR3 DNA follows: TGTGCCAGCAGTACTGGGGCCCGCGTCACAGATACGCAGTATTTT. This gives the protein CASSTGARVTDTQYF.

This clone was seen a handful of times. The chain recombines TRBV5-1 with TRBJ2-7; no reliable D call. The V gene lost 0 bases and the J gene lost 2 bases, with 6 bases spanning the gap. The CDR3 runs to 13 residues. Germline V gene lookup returns CDR1 SGHRS and CDR2 YFSETQ. CDR3 in amino acids: CASSLDQTYEQYF. In DNA form, the CDR3 reads TGCGCCAGCAGCTTGGACCAGACCTACGAGCAGTACTTC.

The chain couples TRBV5-6 to TRBJ1-2; D is uncertain. Trimming removed 2 bases from V and 3 bases from J, with 11 bases in between. Germline V gives CDR1 SGHDT, CDR2 YYEEEE. This CDR3 is 14 amino acids long. CDR3 DNA: TGTGCCAGCAGCTTAACACGCAGCGACTATGGCTACACCTTC. Translated: CASSLTRSDYGYTF. Combining the CDR3 with reference TRBV5-6 and TRBJ1-2 gives the whole variable domain DAGVTQSPTHLIKTRGQQVTLRCSPKSGHDTVSWYQQALGQGPQFIFQYYEEEERQRGNFPDRFSGHQFPNYSSELNVNALLLGDSALYLCASSLTRSDYGYTFGSGTRLTVV.

This rearrangement joins TRBV5-1 to TRBJ2-2; D not certain. The CDR3 has 15 amino acids. Germline V gene sequence: CDR1 SGHRS, CDR2 YFSETQ. Trimming removed 0 bases from V and 1 base from J, with 7 bases in between. DNA for the CDR3: TGCGCCAGCAGCTTGGACCCGGGGAACACCGGGGAGCTGTTTTTT. As protein: CASSLDPGNTGELFF. The full variable domain, with the rest looked up from reference TRBV5-1 and TRBJ2-2, is KAGVTQTPRYLIKTRGQQVTLSCSPISGHRSVSWYQQTPGQGLQFLFEYFSETQRNKGNFPGRFSGRQFSNSRSEMNVSTLELGDSALYLCASSLDPGNTGELFFGEGSRLTVL.

The chain carries TRBV4-2 and TRBJ1-4; D is unclear. Germline V gene sequence: CDR1 LGHNA, CDR2 YNFKEQ. This CDR3 contains 17 residues. V lost 0 bases, J lost 0 bases, and 11 bases lay in between. The CDR3 loop reads CASSQDVNSATNEKLFF. DNA of the CDR3: TGTGCCAGCAGCCAAGACGTAAATAGTGCAACTAATGAAAAACTGTTTTTT.

The chain couples TRBV7-2 to TRBJ2-5, with 10 bases lining up with TRBD1. The CDR3 has 15 amino acids. CDR1 is SGHTA, CDR2 FQGNSA, per germline. The J segment lost 5 bases and the V segment lost 5 bases, leaving 8 bases of the junction unmatched. The CDR3 DNA reads TGTGCCAGCAGCCGTGACAGGGGGCGCGAGGAGACCCAGTACTTC. As protein: CASSRDRGREETQYF.

V is TRBV19 and J is TRBJ2-5; 10 bases agree with TRBD2. The germline V gene has CDR1 LNHDA and CDR2 SQIVND (reference sequence). V lost 10 bases to trimming and J lost 2 bases; unmatched junction nucleotides: 16. The CDR3 contains 17 residues. CDR3 sequence: CATPQVPQAGGQETQYF. The DNA for the CDR3 is TGTGCCACCCCTCAGGTCCCCCAAGCGGGGGGGCAAGAGACCCAGTACTTC.

This clone was observed a single time. The rearrangement links TRBV25-1 to TRBJ2-7; no reliable D call. V was shortened by 4 bases and J by 1 base, with 8 bases between the two germline ends. The germline gives CDR1 MGHDK, CDR2 SYGVNS. This CDR3 has 13 amino acids. The CDR3 region has the DNA TGTGCCAGCAGTGCTATTACTTCCTACGAGCAGTACTTC. Its protein product is CASSAITSYEQYF.

This sequence joins TRBV5-1 and TRBJ2-3, with 8 bases that match TRBD2. Germline assignment: CDR1 SGHRS and CDR2 YFSETQ. CDR3 length: 18 residues. J was trimmed by 4 bases and V by 0 bases; bases with no gene match: 13. This chain's CDR3 is CASSLAKVASGLADTQYF. CDR3 nucleotide sequence: TGCGCCAGCAGCTTGGCCAAAGTGGCTAGCGGGCTTGCAGATACGCAGTATTTT.

The sample holds one count of this clone. V and J are TRBV28 and TRBJ2-1; D is uncertain. This CDR3 spans 15 amino acids. The V gene's germline CDR1 is MDHEN and CDR2 SYDVKM. The ends were cut back, 3 bases at V and 5 bases at J, with 14 bases in the middle. The CDR3 loop is CASSFSAKADNEQFF. The CDR3 DNA reads TGTGCCAGCAGTTTCTCGGCTAAGGCGGACAATGAGCAGTTCTTC. The full variable domain, with the rest looked up from reference TRBV28 and TRBJ2-1, is DVKVTQSSRYLVKRTGEKVFLECVQDMDHENMFWYRQDPGLGLRLIYFSYDVKMKEKGDIPEGYSVSREKKERFSLILESASTNQTSMYLCASSFSAKADNEQFFGPGTRLTVL.

The rearrangement uses TRBV11-2 and TRBJ2-5; 14 bases align to TRBD2. CDR3 size: 18 residues. Germline V CDR1 and CDR2: SGHAT, FQNNGV. Trimming cost V 5 bases and J 4 bases; bases outside gene matches: 12. CDR3 region: CASSLGTSGGTGRETQYF. In nucleotides, the CDR3 is TGTGCCAGCAGCCTTGGGACTAGCGGGGGCACGGGACGAGAGACCCAGTACTTC.

Only one count was recorded for this clone. The sample contains more than one DNA sequence encoding this CDR3. CDR3: CASSLTGGYGYTF. As DNA, the CDR3 is TGTGCCAGCAGTTTGACAGGGGGCTATGGCTACACCTTC. The chain is built from TRBV27 and TRBJ1-2; TRBD1 aligns across 9 bases. The CDR3 covers 13 residues. From germline, CDR1 is MNHEY and CDR2 SMNVEV (reference sequence). V shed 3 bases, J shed 4 bases, and the junction held 0 bases outside the gene matches.

CDR3 coding DNA: TGTGCCAGCAGTTTAGGGCGAGGGAATGGCTACACCTTC. Protein product: CASSLGRGNGYTF. The chain uses TRBV28 and TRBJ1-2; D not certain. Trimming took off 2 bases at V and 6 bases at J, with 10 bases between the two ends. CDR1 MDHEN and CDR2 SYDVKM come from the germline V gene. The CDR3 spans 13 residues.

The chain combines TRBV5-1 with TRBJ2-1; 12 bases align to TRBD2. The CDR3 loop spans 17 amino acids. V dropped 4 bases and J dropped 0; count of bases not matched to a gene: 5. Germline lookup yields CDR1 SGHRS and CDR2 YFSETQ. The CDR3 reads CASSPLAGGPSYNEQFF. The CDR3 nucleotides read TGCGCCAGCAGCCCCCTAGCGGGGGGGCCCTCCTACAATGAGCAGTTCTTC. Full variable domain (remainder filled in from reference TRBV5-1 and TRBJ2-1): KAGVTQTPRYLIKTRGQQVTLSCSPISGHRSVSWYQQTPGQGLQFLFEYFSETQRNKGNFPGRFSGRQFSNSRSEMNVSTLELGDSALYLCASSPLAGGPSYNEQFFGPGTRLTVL.